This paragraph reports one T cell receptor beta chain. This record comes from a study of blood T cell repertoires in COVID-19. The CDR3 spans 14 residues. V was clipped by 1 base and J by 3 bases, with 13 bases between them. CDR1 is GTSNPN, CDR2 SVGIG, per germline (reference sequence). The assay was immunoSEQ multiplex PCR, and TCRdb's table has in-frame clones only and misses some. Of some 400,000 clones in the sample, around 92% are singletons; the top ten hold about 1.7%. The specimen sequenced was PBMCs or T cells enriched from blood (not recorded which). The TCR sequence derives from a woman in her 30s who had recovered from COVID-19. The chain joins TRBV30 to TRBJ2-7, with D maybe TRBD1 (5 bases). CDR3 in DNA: TGTGCCTGGAGTGCCGGACATGTCATCTACGAGCAGTACTTC. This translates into CAWSAGHVIYEQYF.